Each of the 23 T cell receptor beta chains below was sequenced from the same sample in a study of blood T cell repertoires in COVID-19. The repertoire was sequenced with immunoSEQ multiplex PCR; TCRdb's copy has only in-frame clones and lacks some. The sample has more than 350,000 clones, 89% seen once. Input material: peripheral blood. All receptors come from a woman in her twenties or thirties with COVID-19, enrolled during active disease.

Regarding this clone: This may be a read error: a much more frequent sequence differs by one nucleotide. The CDR3, as DNA: TGTGCCAGCCGTTCTGTCGGGGGGGCCGGGGAGCTGTTTTTT. Amino acids: CASRSVGGAGELFF. This sequence joins TRBV6-2 or TRBV6-3 and TRBJ2-2; 8 bases fit TRBD2. The trim removed 8 bases at V and 6 bases at J, leaving 8 bases unmatched. CDR1 and CDR2 (germline): MNHEY, SVGEGT. CDR3 size: 14 residues.

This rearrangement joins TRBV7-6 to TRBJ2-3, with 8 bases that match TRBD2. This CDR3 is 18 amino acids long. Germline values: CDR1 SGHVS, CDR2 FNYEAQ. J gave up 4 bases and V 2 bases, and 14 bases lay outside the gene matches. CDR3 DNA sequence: TGTGCCAGCAGCTTACTGAAGCCCAGCGGGGGAGGGTCAGATACGCAGTATTTT. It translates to CASSLLKPSGGGSDTQYF.

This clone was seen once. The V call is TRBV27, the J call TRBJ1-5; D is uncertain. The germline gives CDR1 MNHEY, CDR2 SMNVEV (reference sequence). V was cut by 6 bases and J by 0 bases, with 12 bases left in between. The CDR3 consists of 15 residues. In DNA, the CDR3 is TGTGCCAGCAGAAACGCGGTATATAGCAATCAGCCCCAGCATTTT. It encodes CASRNAVYSNQPQHF.

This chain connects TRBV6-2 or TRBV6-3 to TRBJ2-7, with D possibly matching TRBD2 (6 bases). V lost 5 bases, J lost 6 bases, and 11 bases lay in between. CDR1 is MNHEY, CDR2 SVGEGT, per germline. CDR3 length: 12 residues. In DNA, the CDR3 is TGTGCCAGCAGTCCGGGAGAAATCGAGCAGTACGTC. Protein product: CASSPGEIEQYV.

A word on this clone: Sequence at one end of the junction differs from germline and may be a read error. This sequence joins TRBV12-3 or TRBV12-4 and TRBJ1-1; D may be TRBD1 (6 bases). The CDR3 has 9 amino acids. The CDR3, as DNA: TGTGCCAGCAGTCCGCGGACAGTCTTT. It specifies CASSPRTVF.

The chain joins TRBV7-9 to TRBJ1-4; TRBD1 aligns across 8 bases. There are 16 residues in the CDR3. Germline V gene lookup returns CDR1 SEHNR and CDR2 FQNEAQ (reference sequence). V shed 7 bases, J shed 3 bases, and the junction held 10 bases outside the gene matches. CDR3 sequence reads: CASTKDRVGSNEKLFF. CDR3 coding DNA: TGTGCCAGCACCAAGGACAGGGTAGGATCTAATGAAAAACTGTTTTTT.

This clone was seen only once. As DNA, the CDR3 is TGTGCCAGCAGCTTAGAAATAACCGGGGAGCTGTTTTTT. This gives the protein CASSLEITGELFF. This chain links TRBV13 with TRBJ2-2, with no clear D. The CDR3 runs 13 residues. V lost 1 base and J lost 5, with 5 bases in between. CDR1 PRHDT and CDR2 FYEKMQ come from the germline V gene (reference sequence).

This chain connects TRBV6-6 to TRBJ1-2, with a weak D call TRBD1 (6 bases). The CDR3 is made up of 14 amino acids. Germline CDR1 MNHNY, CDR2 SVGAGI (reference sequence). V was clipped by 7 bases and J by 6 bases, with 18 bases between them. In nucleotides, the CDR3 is TGTGCCAGCAACCACAGGGCACGCATTGATGGCTACACCTTC. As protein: CASNHRARIDGYTF.

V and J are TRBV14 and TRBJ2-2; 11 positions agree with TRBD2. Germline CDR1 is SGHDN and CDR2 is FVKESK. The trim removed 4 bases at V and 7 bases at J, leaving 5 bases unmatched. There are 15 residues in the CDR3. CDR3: CASSLLAGGIGELFF. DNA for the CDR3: TGTGCCAGCAGCCTCCTAGCGGGAGGAATCGGGGAGCTGTTTTTT.

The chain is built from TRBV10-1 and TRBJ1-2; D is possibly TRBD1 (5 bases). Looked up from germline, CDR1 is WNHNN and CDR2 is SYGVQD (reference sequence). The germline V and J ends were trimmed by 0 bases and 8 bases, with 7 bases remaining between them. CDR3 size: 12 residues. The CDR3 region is CASSESEGGYTF. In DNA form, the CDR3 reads TGCGCCAGCAGTGAGTCGGAGGGGGGCTACACCTTC.

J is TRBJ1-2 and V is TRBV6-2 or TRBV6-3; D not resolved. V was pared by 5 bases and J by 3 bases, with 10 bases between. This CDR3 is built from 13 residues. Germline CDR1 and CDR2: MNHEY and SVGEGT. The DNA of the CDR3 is TGTGCCAGCAGTCCAATTGGAGACTATGGCTACACCTTC. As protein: CASSPIGDYGYTF.

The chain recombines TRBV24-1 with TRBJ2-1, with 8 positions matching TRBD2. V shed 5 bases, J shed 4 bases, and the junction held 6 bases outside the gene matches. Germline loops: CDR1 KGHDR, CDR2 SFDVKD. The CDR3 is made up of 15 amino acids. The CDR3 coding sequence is TGTGCCACCAGTGCACAGCGGGAGCCGTACAATGAGCAGTTCTTC. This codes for CATSAQREPYNEQFF.

The CDR3 is CASSLWGGIRNTEAFF. DNA for the CDR3: TGTGCCAGCAGTTTATGGGGGGGGATCCGGAACACTGAAGCTTTCTTT. The chain carries TRBV28 and TRBJ1-1, with D tentatively TRBD1 (5 bases). The CDR3 covers 16 residues. With 0 bases removed from V and 1 base from J, the gap between germline ends came to 12 bases. Germline CDR1 and CDR2: MDHEN and SYDVKM. Full variable domain (rest looked up from reference TRBV28 and TRBJ1-1): DVKVTQSSRYLVKRTGEKVFLECVQDMDHENMFWYRQDPGLGLRLIYFSYDVKMKEKGDIPEGYSVSREKKERFSLILESASTNQTSMYLCASSLWGGIRNTEAFFGQGTRLTVV.

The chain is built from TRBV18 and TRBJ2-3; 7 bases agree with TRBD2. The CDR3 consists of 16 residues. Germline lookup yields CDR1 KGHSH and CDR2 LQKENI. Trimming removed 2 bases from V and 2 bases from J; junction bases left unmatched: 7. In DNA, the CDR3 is TGTGCCAGCTCACCATGGTCTGGGGGGGTCACAGATACGCAGTATTTT. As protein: CASSPWSGGVTDTQYF. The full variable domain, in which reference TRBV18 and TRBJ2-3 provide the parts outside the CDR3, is NAGVMQNPRHLVRRRGQEARLRCSPMKGHSHVYWYRQLPEEGLKFMVYLQKENIIDESGMPKERFSAEFPKEGPSILRIQQVVRGDSAAYFCASSPWSGGVTDTQYFGPGTRLTVL.

The CDR3 loop reads CATSRDRGPGNQPQHF. Written as DNA, the CDR3 is TGTGCCACCAGCAGAGACAGGGGGCCGGGCAATCAGCCCCAGCATTTT. The V call is TRBV15, the J call TRBJ1-5; TRBD1 matches at 8 bases. J lost 2 bases, V lost 0 bases, and 3 bases had no gene match. CDR1 and CDR2 (germline): LNHNV, YYDKDF (reference sequence). The CDR3 length is 16 residues.

DNA for the CDR3: TGTGCCAGCAGCCGTACAGGGTATCACGAGCAGTACTTC. Amino acids: CASSRTGYHEQYF. The chain carries TRBV7-9 and TRBJ2-7; a possible D gene is TRBD1 (6 bases). Germline loops: CDR1 SEHNR, CDR2 FQNEAQ (reference sequence). The CDR3 totals 13 residues. Trimming cost V 5 bases and J 5 bases, with 13 bases left between them.

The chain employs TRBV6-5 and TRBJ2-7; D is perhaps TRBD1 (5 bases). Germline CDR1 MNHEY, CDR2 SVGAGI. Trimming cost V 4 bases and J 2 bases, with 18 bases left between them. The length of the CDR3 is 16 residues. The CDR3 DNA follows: TGTGCCAGCAGTTCCGAGAGTTACAGGACAACCTACGAGCAGTACTTC. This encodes CASSSESYRTTYEQYF.

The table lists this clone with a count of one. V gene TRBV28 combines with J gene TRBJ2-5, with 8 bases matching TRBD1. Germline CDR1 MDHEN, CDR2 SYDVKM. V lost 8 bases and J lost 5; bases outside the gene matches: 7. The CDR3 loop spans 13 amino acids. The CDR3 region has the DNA TGTGCCAGCGGGACAGGTGCACGGGAGACCCAGTACTTC. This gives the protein CASGTGARETQYF.

The CDR3 DNA sequence: TGCAGCGTTAAATCCCTGCGAGAGGGCTACACCTTC. It codes for CSVKSLREGYTF. The genes are TRBV29-1 and TRBJ1-2; no clear D gene. Trimming removed 5 bases from V and 8 bases from J, with 15 bases in between. Germline CDR1 is SQVTM and CDR2 is ANQGSEA. This CDR3 spans 12 amino acids.

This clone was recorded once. The CDR3 reads CASSEAEEVGELFF. CDR3 DNA sequence: TGTGCCAGCAGTGAAGCGGAAGAGGTCGGGGAGCTGTTTTTT. The chain couples TRBV2 to TRBJ2-2; D is ambiguous. Germline-derived CDR1 and CDR2 are SNHLY and FYNNEI. With 0 bases removed from V and 7 bases from J, the gap between germline ends came to 9 bases. The CDR3 runs to 14 residues.

CDR3 region: CASSDRGITDTQYF. In DNA form, the CDR3 reads TGTGCCAGCAGCGACAGGGGCATAACAGATACGCAGTATTTT. This chain connects TRBV7-9 to TRBJ2-3; 8 positions match TRBD1. The V gene end was trimmed by 5 bases and the J gene end by 3 bases; junction bases not matched to a gene: 4. Germline V lookup: CDR1 SEHNR, CDR2 FQNEAQ (reference sequence). This CDR3 has 14 amino acids.

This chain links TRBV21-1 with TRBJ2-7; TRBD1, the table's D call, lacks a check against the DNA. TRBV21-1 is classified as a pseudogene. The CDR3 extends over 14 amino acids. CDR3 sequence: CASIRTQRPYEQYF. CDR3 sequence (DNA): TGTGCCAGCATCCGAACACAGAGACCCTACGAGCAGTACTTC.

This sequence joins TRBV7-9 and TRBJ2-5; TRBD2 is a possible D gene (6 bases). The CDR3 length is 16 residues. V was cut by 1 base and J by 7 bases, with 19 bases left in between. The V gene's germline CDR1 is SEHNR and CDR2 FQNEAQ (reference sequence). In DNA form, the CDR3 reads TGTGCCAGCAGCTTAGTTTTGCGGGGACCCCACGGGACCCAGTACTTC. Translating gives CASSLVLRGPHGTQYF.